Shown below are 10 T cell receptor beta chains from a single sample sequenced in a study of OX40 agonist ivuxolimab in advanced cancers. Generated by immunoSEQ multiplex PCR, the TCRdb table keeps only in-frame clones and is missing some. The table includes tens of thousands of clones, 84% detected once. The input for sequencing was CD4+ or CD8+ T cells sorted from blood, taken in a trial of the OX40 agonist ivuxolimab. All receptors derive from an adult with an advanced solid tumor such as melanoma, head and neck, liver or kidney cancer.

This chain joins TRBV5-4 and TRBJ2-1; 7 positions match TRBD2. V trimming: 0 bases; J trimming: 4 bases; junction bases outside the gene matches: 7. Germline CDR1 is SGHNT and CDR2 is YYREEE (reference sequence). This CDR3 is 16 amino acids long. The CDR3 region has the DNA TGTGCCAGCAGCTTGGAGGGAGGGCCAATTTACAATGAGCAGTTCTTC. It is translated as CASSLEGGPIYNEQFF.

CDR3 bases: TGTGCCAGCAGCTCCGGATTAGCGGGGGGCCTTAGCACAGATACGCAGTATTTT. This codes for CASSSGLAGGLSTDTQYF. The V and J genes are TRBV11-3 and TRBJ2-3, with 10 bases that match TRBD2. Germline trimming cut 4 bases from V and 0 bases from J; bases unmatched to any gene: 10. The germline V gene encodes CDR1 SGHNT and CDR2 YENEEA. This CDR3 has 18 amino acids.

The sample holds a few counts of this clone. The CDR3 spells CASSSDMAAFF. CDR3 DNA: TGTGCCAGCAGCAGTGACATGGCAGCTTTCTTT. The rearrangement links TRBV7-9 to TRBJ1-1; D is undetermined. The CDR3 runs 11 residues. Germline-derived CDR1 and CDR2 are SEHNR and FQNEAQ (reference sequence). Trimming left V 5 bases short and J 10 bases short, with 11 bases between.

The chain employs TRBV19 and TRBJ2-7; either TRBD1 or TRBD2 may fit D (5 bases each). This CDR3 contains 14 residues. The germline V and J ends were trimmed by 4 bases and 2 bases, with 12 bases remaining between them. Per the germline V gene, CDR1 is LNHDA and CDR2 is SQIVND (reference sequence). The CDR3 nucleotides are TGTGCCAGTAGTAACCCGGGACGGACCTACGAGCAGTACTTC. Protein product: CASSNPGRTYEQYF.

The rearrangement links TRBV5-1 to TRBJ2-3; 7 bases match TRBD1. The CDR3 sequence is 13 residues long. Trimming took 4 bases from V and 2 from J; bases not matched to a gene: 1. Looked up from germline, CDR1 is SGHRS and CDR2 is YFSETQ. The CDR3 DNA sequence: TGCGCCAGCAGCGGGACAGCCACAGATACGCAGTATTTT. As protein: CASSGTATDTQYF. Full variable domain (outside the CDR3, taken from reference TRBV5-1 and TRBJ2-3): KAGVTQTPRYLIKTRGQQVTLSCSPISGHRSVSWYQQTPGQGLQFLFEYFSETQRNKGNFPGRFSGRQFSNSRSEMNVSTLELGDSALYLCASSGTATDTQYFGPGTRLTVL.

CDR3 sequence: CASRLLDEQFF. In DNA, the CDR3 is TGTGCCAGTAGGCTTTTGGATGAGCAGTTCTTC. V and J are TRBV19 and TRBJ2-1; D unclear. Trimming stripped 6 bases from V and 8 bases from J, with 8 bases between. This CDR3 has 11 amino acids. Germline V gene lookup returns CDR1 LNHDA and CDR2 SQIVND (reference sequence).

The chain links TRBV18 to TRBJ2-7, with 11 bases identical to TRBD1. Losses at the gene ends were 0 bases for V and 3 bases for J; bases not matched to a gene: 1. The CDR3 runs 15 residues. Germline CDR1 and CDR2: KGHSH and LQKENI. This CDR3 reads CASSPPGTGGYEQYF. CDR3 nucleotides: TGTGCCAGCTCACCACCCGGGACAGGGGGCTACGAGCAGTACTTC.

Details on this clone: A far larger clone is one base from this, pointing to a likely read error. This chain connects TRBV5-6 to TRBJ2-7, with TRBD1 matching over 10 bases. V lost 5 bases, J lost 2 bases, and 7 bases stayed unmatched. This CDR3 comprises 15 residues. Germline loops: CDR1 SGHDT, CDR2 YYEEEE. The CDR3 region has the DNA TGTGCCAGCAGAAACCGGGACAGGGGCACCTACGAGCAGTACTTC. The encoded protein is CASRNRDRGTYEQYF.

This clone has only a few counts. The V and J genes are TRBV29-1 and TRBJ2-1; D gene uncertain. The CDR3 sequence is 13 residues long. Per the germline V gene, CDR1 is SQVTM and CDR2 is ANQGSEA. Between the trimmed V and J ends, which lost 8 bases and 0 bases, there was a span of 11 bases. The CDR3 here is CSCRPSSYNEQFF. DNA of the CDR3: TGCAGCTGTAGGCCAAGCTCCTACAATGAGCAGTTCTTC.

The gene calls are TRBV5-5 and TRBJ1-1, with D unclear. This CDR3 spans 13 amino acids. The V and J ends lost 3 bases and 11 bases respectively, with 17 bases between them. Germline CDR1 is SGHKS and CDR2 is YYEKEE (reference sequence). CDR3 amino acids: CASSSARVLRAFF. CDR3 coding DNA: TGTGCCAGCAGCTCAGCTCGGGTGTTGAGGGCTTTCTTT.